This T cell receptor (beta chain) comes out of a study of blood T cell repertoires in COVID-19. About the study: In Cohort 3, a recovered donor had either two negative PCRs, clearance, or symptom resolution.

The CDR3 is made up of 18 amino acids. The V segment lost 3 bases and the J segment 4 bases; nucleotides outside the gene matches: 14. Germline CDR1 is SGHRS and CDR2 is YFSETQ. Participant reports of clinical history set cohort assignment. Per the study methods: Scientists estimated how many nucleated cells there were by amplifying reference gene primers. Assay used: immunoSEQ multiplex PCR; TCRdb lists only in-frame clones, some missing. V and J calls plus clone size are reproduced from that table; the DNA served to infer D and trimming. The sample lists around 300,000 clones; approximately 90% were seen once.

This TCR was sampled from a woman aged 60-70 years in a cohort exposed to, infected with or recovered from COVID-19 (not recorded which). The chain couples TRBV5-1 to TRBJ1-2; 11 bases fit TRBD1. Specimen: PBMCs or T cells enriched from blood (not recorded which). As DNA, the CDR3 is TGCGCCAGCAGCTCCCCCGCCGGGACAGGGGGTACCGTCTATGGCTACACCTTC. Its translation is CASSSPAGTGGTVYGYTF.